The 27 T cell receptor beta chains in this list originate from one sample, sequenced in a study of blood T cell repertoires in COVID-19. Assay used: immunoSEQ multiplex PCR; TCRdb lists only in-frame clones, some missing. The sample consists of about 270,000 clones, approximately 89% of them appearing once. The sample consisted of peripheral blood. These receptors were obtained from a middle-aged man with active or convalescent COVID-19.

The rearrangement links TRBV4-2 to TRBJ1-6; 7 nucleotides line up with TRBD1. Germline values: CDR1 LGHNA, CDR2 YNFKEQ. CDR3 size: 15 residues. J gave up 4 bases and V 7 bases, and 7 bases lay outside the gene matches. CDR3 nucleotides: TGTGCCAGCACCCTAGGACAGGATTATAATTCACCCCTCCACTTT. Translated: CASTLGQDYNSPLHF.

This rearrangement joins TRBV10-3 to TRBJ1-4, with D possibly matching TRBD1 (5 bases). Germline V gives CDR1 ENHRY, CDR2 SYGVKD. V was cut by 2 bases and J by 11 bases, with 9 bases left in between. The CDR3 runs 12 residues. CDR3 amino acids: CAISEGGTKLFF. The DNA of the CDR3 is TGTGCCATCAGTGAGGGGGGGACTAAACTGTTTTTT.

The chain couples TRBV7-7 to TRBJ2-1; 9 positions agree with TRBD2. Germline loops: CDR1 SSHAT, CDR2 FNYEAQ (reference sequence). The CDR3 sequence is 15 residues long. V was clipped by 5 bases and J by 1 base; unmatched bases: 3. CDR3 coding DNA: TGTGCCAGCAGCGTGAGCGGGGGGTCCTACAATGAGCAGTTCTTC. Translation gives CASSVSGGSYNEQFF.

The genes are TRBV4-2 and TRBJ2-3; TRBD2 matches at 8 bases. Trimming took 0 bases from V and 4 from J; bases not matched to a gene: 18. The CDR3 has 20 amino acids. Germline values: CDR1 LGHNA, CDR2 YNFKEQ. The CDR3 nucleotides are TGTGCCAGCAGCCAAGATCTGTTGATCCGAGGGACTAGTGGAGCAGATACGCAGTATTTT. Its translation is CASSQDLLIRGTSGADTQYF.

This chain joins TRBV4-1 and TRBJ1-5; 9 bases line up with TRBD1. This CDR3 comprises 16 residues. Trimming at V came to 1 base and at J to 6 bases, leaving 7 bases not matched to a gene. Germline V CDR1 and CDR2: MGHRA, YSYEKL. CDR3 nucleotides: TGCGCCAGCAGCCAAGGGGACAGGGAGATATTTCAGCCCCAGCATTTT. Encoded protein: CASSQGDREIFQPQHF.

The V gene is TRBV27, the J gene TRBJ2-1; 11 bases map to TRBD2. The CDR3 has 14 amino acids. Unmatched junction bases numbered 5, after V lost 6 bases and J lost 7 bases. CDR1 is MNHEY and CDR2 is SMNVEV in the germline V gene (reference sequence). CDR3 in amino acids: CASRGTSGRNEQFF. The DNA of the CDR3 is TGTGCCAGCAGGGGTACTAGCGGGAGAAATGAGCAGTTCTTC.

The rearrangement joins TRBV30 to TRBJ2-5; TRBD1 might be the D (6 bases). CDR1 and CDR2 from the germline V gene are GTSNPN and SVGIG (reference sequence). This CDR3 is 14 amino acids long. Trimming pared 7 bases from V and 2 bases from J, leaving 17 bases between. The CDR3 sequence: CASAGALFQETQYF. The CDR3 DNA is TGTGCCTCAGCAGGGGCCCTGTTTCAAGAGACCCAGTACTTC.

The chain employs TRBV12-3 or TRBV12-4 and TRBJ2-1; the match to TRBD2 covers 10 bases. This CDR3 comprises 13 residues. V was pared by 8 bases and J by 4 bases, with 2 bases of the junction left unmatched. The CDR3 loop is CASQRGGYNEQFF. CDR3 DNA sequence: TGTGCCAGCCAGCGGGGGGGATACAATGAGCAGTTCTTC.

Here the CDR3 DNA reads TGCGCCAGCAGCCAAGAACCTAGCGGGTTCCCCTACAATGAGCAGTTCTTC. Protein product: CASSQEPSGFPYNEQFF. The J gene is TRBJ2-1, the V gene TRBV4-1, with 8 bases that match TRBD2. The CDR3 consists of 17 residues. The V and J ends lost 0 bases and 2 bases, in that order; junction bases with no gene match: 6. In germline, CDR1 is MGHRA, CDR2 YSYEKL.

The rearrangement links TRBV15 to TRBJ2-2, with D possibly TRBD2 on 5 matching bases. The V end lost 0 bases, the J end lost 0 bases, and 11 bases lay between the germline ends. CDR1 and CDR2 (germline): LNHNV, YYDKDF (reference sequence). The CDR3 has 17 amino acids. CDR3 sequence: CATSRDRGFSNTGELFF. The CDR3 bases are TGTGCCACCAGCAGAGATCGGGGTTTTTCGAACACCGGGGAGCTGTTTTTT.

V gene TRBV7-9 combines with J gene TRBJ2-3; possibly TRBD2 for D (5 bases). Germline V gene sequence: CDR1 SEHNR, CDR2 FQNEAQ (reference sequence). This CDR3 has 14 amino acids. The V and J ends lost 3 bases and 2 bases respectively, with 9 bases between them. This CDR3 reads CASSFEGLTDTQYF. CDR3 bases: TGTGCCAGCAGCTTTGAGGGTCTCACAGATACGCAGTATTTT.

V gene TRBV28 combines with J gene TRBJ1-6; 9 positions match TRBD1. V shed 2 bases, J shed 3 bases, and the junction held 2 bases outside the gene matches. Germline V gene data show CDR1 as MDHEN and CDR2 as SYDVKM. This CDR3 is 16 amino acids long. This chain's CDR3 is CASSLTDRGYNSPLHF. Here the CDR3 DNA reads TGTGCCAGCAGTTTAACGGACAGGGGCTATAATTCACCCCTCCACTTT.

Only one count was recorded for this clone. This chain links TRBV29-1 with TRBJ2-1; TRBD2 aligns across 7 bases. In germline, CDR1 is SQVTM, CDR2 ANQGSEA. This CDR3 comprises 12 residues. The ends lost 4 bases at V and 9 bases at J; junction bases unmatched: 6. In DNA form, the CDR3 reads TGCAGCGTTGCTGGGGAGGGGAGTGAGCAGTTCTTC. This translates into CSVAGEGSEQFF.

This sequence joins TRBV9 and TRBJ1-1; D not resolved. Per germline, CDR1 SGDLS and CDR2 YYNGEE. CDR3 length equals 17 residues. V was cut by 0 bases and J by 3 bases, with 18 bases left in between. The DNA of the CDR3 is TGTGCCAGCAGCGTAGAGGCTCAATCAGGTCTGGACACTGAAGCTTTCTTT. This gives the protein CASSVEAQSGLDTEAFF.

The chain uses TRBV5-1 and TRBJ1-1, with TRBD1 identical over 9 bases. CDR1 SGHRS and CDR2 YFSETQ come from the germline V gene. V lost 8 bases to trimming and J lost 1 base; unmatched junction nucleotides: 3. The CDR3 consists of 13 residues. In DNA form, the CDR3 reads TGCGCCAGTGGGACAGGGCCGAACACTGAAGCTTTCTTT. This translates into CASGTGPNTEAFF. The whole variable domain, remainder taken from reference TRBV5-1 and TRBJ1-1, is KAGVTQTPRYLIKTRGQQVTLSCSPISGHRSVSWYQQTPGQGLQFLFEYFSETQRNKGNFPGRFSGRQFSNSRSEMNVSTLELGDSALYLCASGTGPNTEAFFGQGTRLTVV.

This clone was seen a single time. The genes are TRBV21-1 and TRBJ1-6; the table's D call, TRBD1, was not checked against the DNA. TRBV21-1 is reported as a pseudogene. This CDR3 is built from 17 residues. CDR3 bases: TGTGCCAGCAGCAGTTACAGGGCCAGCTCCTATAATTCACCCCTCCACTTT. Amino acid sequence: CASSSYRASSYNSPLHF.

The rearrangement links TRBV27 to TRBJ2-7; D not resolved. Germline values: CDR1 MNHEY, CDR2 SMNVEV (reference sequence). Trimming removed 0 bases from V and 3 bases from J, with 6 bases in between. This CDR3 region has 13 residues. The CDR3 here is CASSLSPVYEQYF. CDR3 bases: TGTGCCAGCAGTTTATCTCCAGTCTACGAGCAGTACTTC.

The V gene is TRBV3-1 (or the pseudogene TRBV3-2), the J gene TRBJ1-2, with 8 bases aligning to TRBD1. The CDR3 length is 15 residues. In germline, CDR1 is LGHDT, CDR2 YNNKEL (reference sequence). The ends lost 4 bases at V and 8 bases at J; junction bases unmatched: 12. CDR3 coding DNA: TGTGCCAGCAGCCTGCCGGGACAGGAAAGGGTAGGCTACACCTTC. It translates to CASSLPGQERVGYTF.

The rearrangement uses TRBV28 and TRBJ2-2, with TRBD1 matching 9 bases. The germline CDR1 and CDR2 sequences are MDHEN and SYDVKM. V gave up 7 bases and J gave up 5 bases; unmatched junction bases: 8. This CDR3 is 15 amino acids long. CDR3 in amino acids: CASTSGQGGTGELFF. For the CDR3, the DNA is TGTGCCAGCACCTCGGGACAGGGAGGTACCGGGGAGCTGTTTTTT.

V and J are TRBV6-5 and TRBJ1-1; 7 bases fit TRBD1. This CDR3 is built from 12 residues. Losses at the gene ends were 6 bases for V and 6 bases for J; bases not matched to a gene: 4. Germline V gene sequence: CDR1 MNHEY, CDR2 SVGAGI. The CDR3 nucleotides are TGTGCCAGCAGCGCTGACAGGGCTGAAGCTTTCTTT. This encodes CASSADRAEAFF.

The chain combines TRBV4-1 with TRBJ2-7; 12 positions match TRBD2. CDR1 MGHRA and CDR2 YSYEKL come from the germline V gene. V trimming: 0 bases; J trimming: 2 bases; junction bases outside the gene matches: 5. The CDR3 runs 17 residues. Here the CDR3 reads CASSQETSGGTPYEQYF. The CDR3 DNA follows: TGCGCCAGCAGCCAAGAGACTAGCGGGGGAACCCCCTACGAGCAGTACTTC.

This chain links TRBV5-1 with TRBJ1-2, with unresolved D. CDR1 is SGHRS, CDR2 YFSETQ, per germline. With 5 bases removed from V and 7 bases from J, the gap between germline ends came to 18 bases. The CDR3 totals 14 residues. This chain's CDR3 is CASRLDPEGRGYTF. CDR3 nucleotide sequence: TGCGCCAGCAGATTAGACCCGGAGGGTCGTGGCTACACCTTC.

V is TRBV29-1 and J is TRBJ2-1; 8 nucleotides agree with TRBD1. Germline CDR1 and CDR2: SQVTM and ANQGSEA. V gave up 7 bases and J gave up 5 bases; unmatched junction bases: 7. CDR3 length equals 13 residues. As DNA, the CDR3 is TGCAGCGATGCGGGACAGGAGGACAATGAGCAGTTCTTC. Protein sequence: CSDAGQEDNEQFF.

The rearrangement uses TRBV7-3 and TRBJ1-5; D gene unclear. Germline CDR1 is SGHTA and CDR2 is FQGTGA. V shed 4 bases and J shed 3 bases, with 7 bases lying between them. CDR3 length: 13 amino acids. The CDR3 DNA follows: TGTGCCAGCAGCTCAGGCCCCAATCAGCCCCAGCATTTT. Its protein product is CASSSGPNQPQHF.

The genes are TRBV11-3 and TRBJ2-2, with 10 bases matching TRBD1. Germline loops: CDR1 SGHNT, CDR2 YENEEA. Unmatched junction bases numbered 6, after V lost 2 bases and J lost 6 bases. The CDR3 has 16 residues. CDR3: CASSLWDRGAPGELFF. For the CDR3, the DNA is TGTGCCAGCAGCTTATGGGACAGGGGTGCCCCCGGGGAGCTGTTTTTT.

The chain combines TRBV18 with TRBJ1-1; D ambiguous. The CDR3 extends over 15 amino acids. The V and J ends lost 3 bases and 3 bases respectively, with 14 bases between them. The germline gives CDR1 KGHSH, CDR2 LQKENI. The DNA of the CDR3 is TGTGCCAGCTCACCGGCAGAGGGTCTTGACACTGAAGCTTTCTTT. This sequence encodes CASSPAEGLDTEAFF.

The chain has TRBV5-5 and TRBJ2-1; 9 positions match TRBD1. V shed 0 bases and J 7 bases; nucleotides not matched to a gene: 5. The CDR3 is 15 residues long. Germline lookup yields CDR1 SGHKS and CDR2 YYEKEE (reference sequence). CDR3 bases: TGTGCCAGCAGCTTGGCCGGGACAGGGAATAATGAGCAGTTCTTC. Residues: CASSLAGTGNNEQFF.